A selection of T cell receptor beta chains follows, all from one sample in a study of PD-1 blockade in classical Hodgkin lymphoma. The table came from immunoSEQ multiplex PCR; TCRdb's copy has only in-frame clones and leaves some out. Among around 20,000 clones, roughly 80% were seen once, and the ten largest hold roughly 8%. The sequencing here drew on peripheral blood mononuclear cells (PBMCs), taken before the second cycle of nivolumab. Receptors originate from a human donor with classical Hodgkin lymphoma. CDR3s include the opening cysteine and the closing phenylalanine or tryptophan. Clone size, where shown, is once, few, many, or a class for clones that have expanded.

J	size	V	CDR3
TRBJ2-4	-	TRBV23-1	CASSQSLDRSKNIQYF
TRBJ2-1	-	TRBV7-9	CASSLAGGINEQFF
TRBJ2-2	-	TRBV11-3	CASSLSWGGEDTGELFF
TRBJ1-6	-	TRBV11-2	CASRPRWQGPYNSPLHF
TRBJ2-2	-	TRBV7-6	CASAPGRKIGLNTGELFF
TRBJ2-5	-	TRBV19	CASSMMDRETQYF
TRBJ2-7	-	TRBV11-1	CASRGGLITAYEQYF
TRBJ2-5	-	TRBV4-3	CASSQDYRIQETQYF
TRBJ2-3	few	TRBV13	CASSLAAVSTDTQYF
TRBJ1-6	-	TRBV18	CASSPGVNSPLHF
TRBJ2-7	-	TRBV6-5	CASGTGTSQYF
TRBJ1-6	few	TRBV15	CATSLGRTYNSPLHF
TRBJ2-3	-	TRBV18	CASSPPSSTDTQYF
TRBJ1-5	few	TRBV5-6	CASSLGGAGQPQHF
TRBJ2-7	once	TRBV19	CASGGTESSYEQYF
TRBJ1-1	-	TRBV6-6	CASSLTGRGNTEAFF
TRBJ2-7	-	TRBV4-3	CASSFRTGTYEQYF
TRBJ2-5	-	TRBV6-1	CASETSGQETQYF
TRBJ2-3	-	TRBV4-2	CASSQGSLAGLYTQYF
TRBJ1-4	-	TRBV19	CASSIDGSANEKLFF
TRBJ2-5	-	TRBV7-2	CASSLVGTAQETQYF
TRBJ1-2	-	TRBV15	CATSRAPTVTNYGYTF
TRBJ1-2	-	TRBV6-5	CASSYLEGAIYGYTF
TRBJ2-7	-	TRBV5-1	CASSLETGTFYEQYF
TRBJ1-6	-	TRBV5-1	CASSLEPGNSPLHF
TRBJ2-3	-	TRBV29-1	CSVEESRADTQYF
TRBJ2-7	-	TRBV19	CASSISSSYEQYF
TRBJ2-3	once	TRBV29-1	CSVTGTGSTDTQYF
TRBJ2-7	-	TRBV29-1	CSVGQGPLYEQYF